This T cell receptor (beta chain) is from a study of CD8 T cells in ankylosing spondylitis. The CDR3 runs to 15 residues. V lost 6 bases and J 0 bases, leaving 12 bases between the germline ends. This clonotype occurred many times. Its antigen is as yet unknown. Findings and limits, study-wide: Significant enrichment of disease-linked clones was reported in matched ankylosing spondylitis synovial fluid. Within ankylosing spondylitis blood, a TCR beta motif made up of seven to nine highly homologous variants appeared to be characteristic. CD8+ disease-linked clones were present at relatively low frequencies in blood.

Quantitative barcoded 5'-RACE was used to prepare TCR beta libraries. TCRdb redid the calling of the 5' RACE reads with MiXCR, one entry per CDR3 protein. The sample lists some 140,000 distinct CDR3 sequences; 6% to 8.5% were seen once. This receptor was identified in a female donor with ankylosing spondylitis or in good health (not recorded which). The chain combines TRBV12-3 or TRBV12-4 with TRBJ2-1; D is ambiguous. The source material was blood, either unsorted or a sorted T cell fraction (not recorded which). This CDR3 is CASRLERSSYNEQFF. The CDR3 coding sequence is TGTGCCAGCAGGCTTGAGAGGAGCTCCTACAATGAGCAGTTCTTC.